This T cell receptor beta chain was sequenced during a study of cytomegalovirus exposure and HLA in healthy donors. Whole-study results and caveats: According to reports, the classifier identified cytomegalovirus status with high specificity and sensitivity.

The PCR used 60 Vbeta and 13 Jbeta primers. TCRdb's copy holds only in-frame clones and misses some; the assay was immunoSEQ multiplex PCR. The profile shows 150,000 to 200,000 clones, almost 85% of them singletons. Points on this clone: The target antigen is unknown.

The receptor comes from a woman in her forties or fifties in good health and CMV-seronegative. The material sequenced was PBMCs.

CDR3 region: CASSYAPGQPYEQYF. CDR3 DNA sequence: TGTGCCAGCAGTTACGCCCCGGGACAACCCTACGAGCAGTACTTC. The rearrangement links TRBV6-6 to TRBJ2-7; D is perhaps TRBD1 (6 bases). Germline V gene data show CDR1 as MNHNY and CDR2 as SVGAGI (reference sequence). V lost 2 bases, J lost 2 bases, and 13 bases lay in between. There are 15 residues in the CDR3.